This T cell receptor (beta chain) derives from a study of cytomegalovirus exposure and HLA in healthy donors. Both 60 Vbeta primers and 13 Jbeta primers went into the PCR. Data came from immunoSEQ multiplex PCR; TCRdb stores just in-frame clones and leaves some out. The sample table sets out about 67,000 clones. For this clone: Antigen specificity is unknown.

CDR1 SEHNR and CDR2 FQNEAQ come from the germline V gene (reference sequence). The CDR3 extends over 18 amino acids. Trimming took 4 bases from V and 0 from J; bases not matched to a gene: 7. Study-level points and caveats: Later work showed greater clonal expansion in HLA-associated TCR beta chains than in equally common others.

The material sequenced was PBMCs. This clonotype was obtained from a woman aged 25 to 39 in good health and CMV-seronegative. The rearrangement uses TRBV7-9 and TRBJ2-3; TRBD2 matches at 13 bases. CDR3: CASSSPGLAGASTDTQYF. The DNA of the CDR3 is TGTGCCAGCAGCTCCCCTGGACTAGCGGGGGCAAGCACAGATACGCAGTATTTT.